Shown below are 9 T cell receptor beta chains from a single sample sequenced in a study of T cell repertoires in cytomegalovirus infection. Via MiXCR, TCRdb re-called the reads, giving one row per CDR3 protein. The data show around 530,000 distinct CDR3 sequences, with approximately 15% seen just once and approximately 24% held by the top ten. Sequenced: CD8+ T cells from PBMCs. Source of these receptors: a human donor in good health (CMV status not recorded). Some clones in this sample may be carry-over from other donors' samples.

This clonotype was seen only a few times. The gene calls are TRBV7-6 and TRBJ2-3; TRBD1 aligns across 7 bases. Germline CDR1 reads SGHVS; CDR2 reads FNYEAQ. Unmatched junction bases numbered 10, after V lost 4 bases and J lost 6 bases. This CDR3 contains 15 residues. CDR3 protein: CASSSRDREGDTQYF. For the CDR3, the DNA is TGTGCCAGCAGCTCGAGGGACAGAGAAGGGGATACGCAGTATTTT.

As DNA, the CDR3 is TGTGCCAGCAGCCAAGATGCAGGAACCGAGCAGTACTTC. Encoded protein: CASSQDAGTEQYF. The chain carries TRBV4-2 and TRBJ2-7; D unclear. The CDR3 is 13 residues long. The V gene's germline CDR1 is LGHNA and CDR2 YNFKEQ. Deletions cut 0 bases from V and 6 bases from J, with 9 bases between.

This clonotype was counted many times. The chain employs TRBV7-9 and TRBJ2-7, with a tentative D call TRBD2 (6 bases). In germline, CDR1 is SEHNR, CDR2 FQNEAQ (reference sequence). V was cut by 4 bases and J by 7 bases, with 11 bases left in between. The CDR3 contains 12 residues. CDR3 DNA: TGTGCCAGCAGCTCAGTAGCGGAAGAGCAGTACTTC. This codes for CASSSVAEEQYF.

The J gene is TRBJ1-6, the V gene TRBV19, with 7 bases identical to TRBD1. The CDR3 covers 16 residues. Germline-derived CDR1 and CDR2 are LNHDA and SQIVND (reference sequence). The J segment lost 7 bases and the V segment lost 0 bases, leaving 6 bases of the junction unmatched. CDR3 DNA: TGTGCCAGTAGTATAGATCTACAGGGGTGGAATTCACCCCTCCACTTT. It encodes CASSIDLQGWNSPLHF.

In its sample, this clonotype was seen many times. This chain joins TRBV4-2 and TRBJ2-1, with TRBD2 matching over 8 bases. Germline CDR1 is LGHNA and CDR2 is YNFKEQ. Losses at the gene ends were 3 bases for V and 0 bases for J; bases not matched to a gene: 7. There are 17 residues in the CDR3. The CDR3 DNA follows: TGTGCCAGCAGCCAGCCGACTAGCGTAAGCTCCTACAATGAGCAGTTCTTC. It translates to CASSQPTSVSSYNEQFF.

This clonotype came up many times. The chain employs TRBV5-4 and TRBJ2-1; D gene ambiguous. The germline CDR1 and CDR2 sequences are SGHNT and YYREEE (reference sequence). This CDR3 region has 15 residues. V lost 1 base, J lost 8 bases, and 16 bases lay in between. In DNA form, the CDR3 reads TGTGCCAGCAGCTTGCGCAGAGAACAAGTCGATGAGCAGTTCTTC. It codes for CASSLRREQVDEQFF. The variable domain in full, completed from reference TRBV5-4 and TRBJ2-1, reads ETGVTQSPTHLIKTRGQQVTLRCSSQSGHNTVSWYQQALGQGPQFIFQYYREEENGRGNFPPRFSGLQFPNYSSELNVNALELDDSALYLCASSLRREQVDEQFFGPGTRLTVL.

The chain couples TRBV9 to TRBJ1-1; weak D call: TRBD1 (6 bases). The CDR3 totals 15 residues. V lost 0 bases and J lost 5, with 14 bases in between. Germline CDR1 and CDR2: SGDLS and YYNGEE. The CDR3 here is CASSVGKGVGTEAFF. Written as DNA, the CDR3 is TGTGCCAGCAGCGTAGGAAAGGGGGTGGGGACTGAAGCTTTCTTT.

A few counts support this clonotype. This rearrangement joins TRBV20-1 to TRBJ2-5; TRBD2 might be the D (6 bases). Trimming shortened V by 5 bases and J by 1 base, and 17 bases separated the two germline ends. The CDR3 consists of 15 residues. Germline V gene sequence: CDR1 DFQATT, CDR2 SNEGSKA (reference sequence). Here the CDR3 reads CSARPLERAQETQYF. CDR3 nucleotide sequence: TGCAGTGCTCGCCCTTTGGAGCGGGCCCAAGAGACCCAGTACTTC.

CDR3 DNA: TGCGCCAGCAGTCCAAACAGGGGGCTAGAGACCCAGTACTTC. Protein: CASSPNRGLETQYF. J is TRBJ2-5 and V is TRBV23-1, with 9 bases identical to TRBD1. TRBV23-1 is filed as an ORF, its function uncertain. Trimming removed 4 bases from V and 4 bases from J; junction bases left unmatched: 4. The CDR3 spans 14 residues.